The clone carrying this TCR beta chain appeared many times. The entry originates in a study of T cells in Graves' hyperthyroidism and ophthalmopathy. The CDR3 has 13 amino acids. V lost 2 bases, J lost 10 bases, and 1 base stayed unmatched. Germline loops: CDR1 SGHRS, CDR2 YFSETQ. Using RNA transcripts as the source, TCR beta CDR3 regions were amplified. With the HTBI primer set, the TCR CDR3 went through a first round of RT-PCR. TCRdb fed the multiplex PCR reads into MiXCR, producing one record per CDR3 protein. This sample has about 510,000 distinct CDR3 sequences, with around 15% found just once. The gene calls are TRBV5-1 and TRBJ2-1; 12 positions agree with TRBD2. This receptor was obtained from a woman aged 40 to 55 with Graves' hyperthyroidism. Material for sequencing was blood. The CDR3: CASSFGTSGEQFF. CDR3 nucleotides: TGCGCCAGCAGCTTCGGGACTAGCGGGGAGCAGTTCTTC.